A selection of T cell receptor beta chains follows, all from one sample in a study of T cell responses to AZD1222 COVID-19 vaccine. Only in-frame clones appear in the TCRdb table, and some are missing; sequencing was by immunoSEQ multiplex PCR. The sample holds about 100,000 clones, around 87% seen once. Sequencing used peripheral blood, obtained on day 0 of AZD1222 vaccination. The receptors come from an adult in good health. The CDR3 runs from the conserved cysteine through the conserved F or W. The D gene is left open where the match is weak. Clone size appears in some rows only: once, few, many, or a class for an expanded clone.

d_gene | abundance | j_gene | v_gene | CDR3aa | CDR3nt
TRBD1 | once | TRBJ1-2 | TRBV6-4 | CASSDSNRGSGYTF | TGTGCCAGCAGTGACTCGAACAGGGGGTCGGGCTACACCTTC
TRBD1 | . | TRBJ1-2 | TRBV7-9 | CASSPDRGYGYTF | TGTGCCAGCAGCCCCGACAGGGGATATGGCTACACCTTC
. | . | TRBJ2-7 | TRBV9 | CASSPEGESSYEQYF | TGTGCCAGCAGCCCAGAGGGGGAGAGCTCCTACGAGCAGTACTTC
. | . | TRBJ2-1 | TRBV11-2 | CASSFPGAAENEQFF | TGTGCCAGCAGCTTTCCGGGGGCGGCGGAAAATGAGCAGTTCTTC
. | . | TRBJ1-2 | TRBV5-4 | CASVRGGDASYGYTF | TGTGCCAGCGTTAGGGGGGGCGACGCTTCCTATGGCTACACCTTC
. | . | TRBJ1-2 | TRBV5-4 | CASSLGSSNYGYTF | TGTGCCAGCAGCTTGGGCAGCAGCAACTATGGCTACACCTTC
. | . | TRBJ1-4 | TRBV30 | CAWSKGPLKEKLFF | TGTGCCTGGAGTAAGGGCCCTTTAAAGGAAAAACTGTTTTTT
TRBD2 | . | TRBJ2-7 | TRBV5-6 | CASSDRGGYEQYF | TGTGCCAGCAGCGATCGGGGGGGTTACGAGCAGTACTTC
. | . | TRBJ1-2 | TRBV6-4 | CASSDPGAHLYGYTF | TGTGCCAGCAGTGACCCCGGGGCCCATCTCTATGGCTACACCTTC
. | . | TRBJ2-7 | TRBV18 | CASSPYTDTAYEQYF | TGTGCCAGCTCACCCTATACCGACACCGCCTACGAGCAGTACTTC
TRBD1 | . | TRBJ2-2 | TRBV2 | CAGGTGFTGELFF | TGTGCCGGAGGGACAGGGTTCACCGGGGAGCTGTTTTTT
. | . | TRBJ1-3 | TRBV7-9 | CASGLGGVRSGNTIYF | TGTGCCAGCGGTCTAGGTGGAGTCCGCTCTGGAAACACCATATATTTT
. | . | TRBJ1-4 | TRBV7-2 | CASSLGQGQSEKLFF | TGTGCCAGCAGCTTAGGGCAGGGGCAGAGTGAAAAACTGTTTTTT
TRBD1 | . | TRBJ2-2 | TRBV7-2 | CASSVTRDRGQTGELFF | TGTGCCAGCAGCGTCACGAGGGACAGGGGGCAAACCGGGGAGCTGTTTTTT
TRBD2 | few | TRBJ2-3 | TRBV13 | CASSPTLGLALSDTQYF | TGTGCCAGCAGCCCAACCCTCGGACTAGCGCTTTCAGATACGCAGTATTTT
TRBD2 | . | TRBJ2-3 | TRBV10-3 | CAISEVTGGTDTQYF | TGTGCCATCAGTGAGGTGACGGGAGGTACAGATACGCAGTATTTT
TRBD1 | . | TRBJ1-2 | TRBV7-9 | CASSLTGNGYTF | TGTGCCAGCAGCCTGACAGGGAATGGCTACACCTTC
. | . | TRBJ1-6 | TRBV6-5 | CASRTRGEAPLHF | TGTGCCAGCAGGACCAGGGGAGAGGCACCCCTCCACTTT
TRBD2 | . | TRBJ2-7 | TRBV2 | CARGLAGEQYF | TGTGCCAGGGGACTAGCGGGCGAGCAGTACTTC
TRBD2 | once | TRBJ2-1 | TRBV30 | CAWEGLAGGQVRYEQFF | TGTGCCTGGGAGGGACTAGCGGGAGGGCAGGTGCGCTATGAGCAGTTCTTC
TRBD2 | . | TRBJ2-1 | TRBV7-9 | CASSLVLPSGRGNEQFF | TGTGCCAGCAGCTTAGTATTACCCAGCGGGAGGGGCAATGAGCAGTTCTTC
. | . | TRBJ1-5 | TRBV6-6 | CASRTGQGEKPQHF | TGTGCCAGCAGAACGGGGCAGGGTGAAAAGCCCCAGCATTTT
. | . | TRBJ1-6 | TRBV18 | CASSPLPGQNSPLHF | TGTGCCAGCTCACCTCTCCCAGGGCAAAATTCACCCCTCCACTTT
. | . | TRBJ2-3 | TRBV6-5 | CASSYRRRDNVYF | TGTGCCAGCAGTTACAGGCGGCGGGATAATGTGTATTTT
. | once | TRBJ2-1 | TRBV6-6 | CASSYGQSTYNEQFF | TGTGCCAGCAGTTACGGGCAGAGTACCTACAATGAGCAGTTCTTC
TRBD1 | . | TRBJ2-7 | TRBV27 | CASSRDSEQYF | TGTGCCAGCAGCCGGGACAGCGAGCAGTACTTC